The entry that follows covers one T cell receptor (beta chain) sequence. The CDR3 spans 14 residues. Germline CDR1 reads SQVTM; CDR2 reads ANQGSEA. Trimming stripped 6 bases from V and 2 bases from J, with 16 bases between. This specimen comes from a study of blood T cell repertoires in COVID-19. For the study at large: Italy, Spain and the United States were the sources of the convalescent and acute COVID-19 samples. Sources were T cells, B-cell-depleted T cells, or PBMCs; the material itself was cDNA or gDNA.

In the original processing: Amplifying reference gene primers gave estimates of nucleated cell counts. Profiling relied on immunoSEQ multiplex PCR, and the TCRdb table lists in-frame clones only, not all of them. The DNA was the basis for D and trimming; V, J and clone size are from that table. In the table there are about 180,000 clones, about 86% of which are singletons. The chain recombines TRBV29-1 with TRBJ1-1; D is unclear. The receptor was derived from a man between 45 and 60 years old with active or convalescent COVID-19. The sample consisted of peripheral blood. CDR3 in amino acids: CSVTARVGNTEAFF. CDR3 sequence (DNA): TGCAGCGTGACCGCCCGGGTGGGTAACACTGAAGCTTTCTTT.